The next 13 T cell receptor beta chains were all read from a single sample in a study of chemoradiotherapy in HPV16-positive cancers. The table came from immunoSEQ multiplex PCR; TCRdb's copy has only in-frame clones and leaves some out. The sample has roughly 6,900 clones, roughly 73% seen once. The sample was collected from a patient who underwent chemoradiotherapy. These receptors were collected from a human donor with HPV-associated anogenital cancer.

The rearrangement joins TRBV28 to TRBJ1-2, with D unresolved. This CDR3 is 12 amino acids long. The V end lost 6 bases, the J end lost 4 bases, and 9 bases lay between the germline ends. Per germline, CDR1 MDHEN and CDR2 SYDVKM. CDR3 in amino acids: CASSSLGYGYTF. In nucleotides, the CDR3 is TGTGCCAGCAGCTCCCTAGGCTATGGCTACACCTTC.

This chain uses TRBV10-3 with TRBJ2-2; 8 bases align to TRBD2. The CDR3 runs 16 residues. In germline, CDR1 is ENHRY, CDR2 SYGVKD. The V and J ends lost 0 bases and 3 bases, in that order; junction bases with no gene match: 3. This CDR3 is CAISESSGGDTGELFF. CDR3 DNA sequence: TGTGCCATCAGTGAGTCGAGCGGGGGTGACACCGGGGAGCTGTTTTTT.

The chain couples TRBV5-5 to TRBJ2-1; 8 positions match TRBD2. Germline V gives CDR1 SGHKS, CDR2 YYEKEE (reference sequence). CDR3 size: 13 residues. The ends lost 0 bases at V and 10 bases at J; junction bases unmatched: 3. Here the CDR3 reads CASSLELAEEQFF. The CDR3 bases are TGTGCCAGCAGCTTGGAACTAGCGGAGGAGCAGTTCTTC.

This clone was counted only a few times. This chain joins TRBV30 and TRBJ1-4; no reliable D call. The V and J ends lost 3 bases and 5 bases respectively, with 19 bases between them. Germline V gene data show CDR1 as GTSNPN and CDR2 as SVGIG (reference sequence). This CDR3 region has 16 residues. CDR3 in DNA: TGTGCCTGGAGCGCTCGCGGACGGATAATAAATGAAAAACTGTTTTTT. This sequence encodes CAWSARGRIINEKLFF.

Concerning this clone: A junction boundary mismatches the germline segment, possibly from a read error. V usage is TRBV13 and J usage is TRBJ1-1, with D perhaps matching TRBD1 (6 bases). The CDR3 runs to 14 residues. Looked up from germline, CDR1 is PRHDT and CDR2 is FYEKMQ (reference sequence). CDR3 coding DNA: TGTGCCAGCAGGTTAGGGGACATCTACACTGAAGCTTTCTTT. Translation gives CASRLGDIYTEAFF. Together with reference TRBV13 and TRBJ1-1, the CDR3 gives the full variable domain: AAGVIQSPRHLIKEKRETATLKCYPIPRHDTVYWYQQGPGQDPQFLISFYEKMQSDKGSIPDRFSAQQFSDYHSELNMSSLELGDSALYFCASRLGDIYTEAFFGQGTRLTVV.

The chain carries TRBV29-1 and TRBJ1-4; D perhaps matches TRBD1 (5 bases). Trimming removed 6 bases from V and 4 bases from J, with 12 bases in between. The CDR3 length is 13 residues. CDR1 and CDR2 (germline): SQVTM, ANQGSEA. CDR3: CSVRGAVNEKLFF. The CDR3 coding sequence is TGCAGCGTCCGAGGGGCAGTTAATGAAAAACTGTTTTTT. The full variable domain, rest sourced from reference TRBV29-1 and TRBJ1-4, is SAVISQKPSRDICQRGTSLTIQCQVDSQVTMMFWYRQQPGQSLTLIATANQGSEATYESGFVIDKFPISRPNLTFSTLTVSNMSPEDSSIYLCSVRGAVNEKLFFGSGTQLSVL.

V and J are TRBV9 and TRBJ2-2; unclear D gene. There are 14 residues in the CDR3. Germline V gene data show CDR1 as SGDLS and CDR2 as YYNGEE. Trimming cost V 2 bases and J 6 bases, with 11 bases left between them. CDR3 amino acids: CASSVALSPGELFF. The CDR3 nucleotides read TGTGCCAGCAGCGTCGCCCTGAGTCCCGGGGAGCTGTTTTTT.

The chain employs TRBV19 and TRBJ2-3; a possible D gene is TRBD2 (5 bases). The V end lost 4 bases, the J end lost 2 bases, and 13 bases lay between the germline ends. The CDR3 length is 15 residues. Germline CDR1 reads LNHDA; CDR2 reads SQIVND (reference sequence). In nucleotides, the CDR3 is TGTGCCAGTAGTACCTCCGGGATAGACACAGATACGCAGTATTTT. Translation: CASSTSGIDTDTQYF. Full variable domain (rest looked up from reference TRBV19 and TRBJ2-3): DGGITQSPKYLFRKEGQNVTLSCEQNLNHDAMYWYRQDPGQGLRLIYYSQIVNDFQKGDIAEGYSVSREKKESFPLTVTSAQKNPTAFYLCASSTSGIDTDTQYFGPGTRLTVL.

This clone occurred a few times. The chain is built from TRBV2 and TRBJ1-2; tentatively, D is TRBD1 (6 bases). This CDR3 region has 13 residues. The germline CDR1 and CDR2 sequences are SNHLY and FYNNEI. Trimming pared 7 bases from V and 2 bases from J, leaving 11 bases between. CDR3 sequence (DNA): TGTGCCAGCAACCCAGGGGTAAACTATGGCTACACCTTC. Amino acids: CASNPGVNYGYTF.

This clone was found a few times. The chain recombines TRBV30 with TRBJ1-1; D not certain. V was cut by 5 bases and J by 5 bases, with 12 bases left in between. From germline, CDR1 is GTSNPN and CDR2 SVGIG (reference sequence). The CDR3 has 12 residues. The CDR3 nucleotides are TGTGCCTGGCGACGCGGCGGGACTGAAGCTTTCTTT. It is translated as CAWRRGGTEAFF.

The chain uses TRBV28 and TRBJ1-5; 7 bases align to TRBD1. Trimming cost V 1 base and J 12 bases; bases outside gene matches: 6. There are 13 residues in the CDR3. Looked up from germline, CDR1 is MDHEN and CDR2 is SYDVKM. The DNA of the CDR3 is TGTGCCAGCAGTTTATCGCAGGGGGGTTACCAGCATTTT. This gives the protein CASSLSQGGYQHF.

The CDR3 coding sequence is TGTGCCAGCTCACCTTCGGACAGGGATTATGGCTACACCTTC. This gives the protein CASSPSDRDYGYTF. This chain uses TRBV18 with TRBJ1-2; 8 bases are shared with TRBD1. Germline assignment: CDR1 KGHSH and CDR2 LQKENI. The V gene end was trimmed by 3 bases and the J gene end by 5 bases; junction bases not matched to a gene: 5. CDR3 length equals 14 residues.

The rearrangement joins TRBV7-8 to TRBJ2-4; 9 nucleotides line up with TRBD1. With 5 bases clipped from V and 6 bases from J, the junction kept 8 bases outside the gene matches. Germline CDR1 is SGHVS and CDR2 is FQNEAQ. This CDR3 is built from 15 residues. CDR3 in DNA: TGTGCCAGCAGCCTGGGGGACAGGGATATAAACATTCAGTACTTC. As protein: CASSLGDRDINIQYF. Full variable domain (missing parts from reference TRBV7-8 and TRBJ2-4): GAGVSQSPRYKVAKRGQDVALRCDPISGHVSLFWYQQALGQGPEFLTYFQNEAQLDKSGLPSDRFFAERPEGSVSTLKIQRTQQEDSAVYLCASSLGDRDINIQYFGAGTRLSVL.